This TCR beta chain was identified in a study of T cells in women clearing cervical HPV infection. Sequencing used immunoSEQ multiplex PCR; TCRdb keeps in-frame clones, though not all of them. Reported are more than 20,000 clones; the ten largest clones contain roughly 24%. The germline gives CDR1 KGHSH, CDR2 LQKENI. With 6 bases clipped from V and 6 bases from J, the junction kept 7 bases outside the gene matches. The CDR3 is 16 amino acids. As to this clone: The DNA ends 3 residues before the CDR3 does, and the rest of the CDR3 is filled in from the germline J gene.

All participants had a single incident cervical HPV16 infection, and prevalent HPV16 infections were excluded. This TCR derives from a woman between 18 and 70 years old with a cervical HPV16 infection that either progressed to CIN3+ or cleared (not recorded which). This rearrangement joins TRBV18 to TRBJ2-1; 14 bases agree with TRBD2. The sequenced material came from blood buffy coat. The DNA read from the CDR3 is TGTGCCAGCTCGCAGCCAGGACTAGCGGGAGGCAATGAG. Its translation: CASSQPGLAGGNE. The entire CDR3 protein reads CASSQPGLAGGNEQFF.